The 19 T cell receptor beta chains presented below share a single source sample, sequenced in a study of shared clonotypes between healthy human individuals. TCRdb keeps only in-frame clones here, not all; method: immunoSEQ multiplex PCR. The sample lists some 2,400,000 clones; approximately 96% were seen once. Sequencing used naive CD4+ T cells sorted from blood. The subset: CD45RA+ positively selected. These receptors were taken from a young man in good health.

J is TRBJ2-1 and V is TRBV4-1; a weak D match, TRBD2 (5 bases). This CDR3 has 18 amino acids. Germline CDR1 is MGHRA and CDR2 is YSYEKL. V was clipped by 0 bases and J by 6 bases, with 21 bases between them. The CDR3: CASSQDRPAGSSINEQFF. The CDR3 DNA follows: TGCGCCAGCAGCCAAGATCGCCCCGCCGGATCTAGCATCAATGAGCAGTTCTTC.

This clone has a single count. The CDR3 DNA sequence: TGTGCCAGCAACGGAGAAGCGGGGCCGGGGGAGCAGTACTTC. This gives the protein CASNGEAGPGEQYF. The chain links TRBV2 to TRBJ2-7; 7 bases are shared with TRBD2. Germline assignment: CDR1 SNHLY and CDR2 FYNNEI. J gave up 7 bases and V 7 bases, and 13 bases lay outside the gene matches. CDR3 length: 14 residues. The variable domain in full, with the rest retrieved from reference TRBV2 and TRBJ2-7, is EPEVTQTPSHQVTQMGQEVILRCVPISNHLYFYWYRQILGQKVEFLVSFYNNEISEKSEIFDDQFSVERPDGSNFTLKIRSTKLEDSAMYFCASNGEAGPGEQYFGPGTRLTVT.

This clone has just one count. The chain combines TRBV7-6 with TRBJ2-7, with 9 bases matching TRBD2. CDR1 and CDR2 from the germline V gene are SGHVS and FNYEAQ. With 4 bases clipped from V and 3 bases from J, the junction kept 13 bases outside the gene matches. The CDR3 runs to 17 residues. The CDR3, as DNA: TGTGCCAGCAGCTCCGCGGAGGCGGGAGGGCTAAACTACGAGCAGTACTTC. It translates to CASSSAEAGGLNYEQYF. The variable domain in full, completed from reference TRBV7-6 and TRBJ2-7, reads GAGVSQSPRYKVTKRGQDVALRCDPISGHVSLYWYRQALGQGPEFLTYFNYEAQQDKSGLPNDRFSAERPEGSISTLTIQRTEQRDSAMYRCASSSAEAGGLNYEQYFGPGTRLTVT.

This sequence joins TRBV11-2 and TRBJ1-4, with D unresolved. V was cut by 4 bases and J by 13 bases, with 22 bases left in between. The CDR3 is 15 amino acids. Germline CDR1 SGHAT, CDR2 FQNNGV. CDR3: CASSSLRDRVVGLFF. DNA of the CDR3: TGTGCCAGCAGCTCCCTCCGAGACCGCGTTGTGGGACTGTTTTTT.

The chain has TRBV5-1 and TRBJ2-3; weak D call: TRBD1 (6 bases). CDR1 and CDR2 from the germline V gene are SGHRS and YFSETQ. V was pared by 6 bases and J by 2 bases, with 13 bases between. This CDR3 comprises 14 residues. For the CDR3, the DNA is TGCGCCAGCAAAGGACAGCGATTCACAGATACGCAGTATTTT. Residues: CASKGQRFTDTQYF. Looking up the rest from reference TRBV5-1 and TRBJ2-3 gives the full variable domain: KAGVTQTPRYLIKTRGQQVTLSCSPISGHRSVSWYQQTPGQGLQFLFEYFSETQRNKGNFPGRFSGRQFSNSRSEMNVSTLELGDSALYLCASKGQRFTDTQYFGPGTRLTVL.

The genes are TRBV7-2 and TRBJ2-3; 8 bases map to TRBD2. Trimming took 1 base from V and 7 from J; bases not matched to a gene: 10. The CDR3 covers 16 residues. The germline V gene has CDR1 SGHTA and CDR2 FQGNSA. Written as DNA, the CDR3 is TGTGCCAGCAGCTTAGTACTGGCGGGAGGTACGAATACGCAGTATTTT. It yields the protein CASSLVLAGGTNTQYF.

This sequence joins TRBV28 and TRBJ2-1, with 7 bases matching TRBD2. V shed 4 bases, J shed 9 bases, and the junction held 15 bases outside the gene matches. Germline V gene lookup returns CDR1 MDHEN and CDR2 SYDVKM. The CDR3 is 16 amino acids. Here the CDR3 reads CASSSEGLVADCEQFF. CDR3 nucleotide sequence: TGTGCCAGCAGTTCCGAAGGACTAGTGGCGGATTGTGAGCAGTTCTTC.

About this clone: Other DNA sequences in the sample encode the same CDR3. The CDR3: CASSPGLAGNEQFF. The CDR3 nucleotides read TGTGCCAGCAGCCCGGGACTAGCGGGCAATGAGCAGTTCTTC. The V gene is TRBV5-4, the J gene TRBJ2-1; the match to TRBD2 covers 12 bases. J lost 6 bases, V lost 4 bases, and 2 bases had no gene match. CDR3 length: 14 residues. The V gene's germline CDR1 is SGHNT and CDR2 YYREEE (reference sequence).

The genes are TRBV5-1 and TRBJ2-7; D remains ambiguous. The CDR3 is 13 residues long. From germline, CDR1 is SGHRS and CDR2 YFSETQ. V lost 4 bases and J 0 bases, leaving 8 bases between the germline ends. The DNA of the CDR3 is TGCGCCAGCAGCCGGATAGGCTCCTACGAGCAGTACTTC. It is translated as CASSRIGSYEQYF.

This chain joins TRBV6-1 and TRBJ1-2; D might be TRBD1 (6 bases). The CDR3 has 13 amino acids. CDR1 and CDR2 (germline): MNHNS, SASEGT. V was pared by 4 bases and J by 7 bases, with 13 bases between. DNA of the CDR3: TGTGCCAGCAGTGCGGGACACGTTCCTGGCTACACCTTC. Translation: CASSAGHVPGYTF.

The chain carries TRBV5-1 and TRBJ2-6; tentative D call: TRBD2 (5 bases). Germline V CDR1 and CDR2: SGHRS, YFSETQ. Between the trimmed V and J ends, which lost 6 bases and 6 bases, there was a span of 13 bases. This CDR3 contains 14 residues. CDR3 DNA: TGCGCCAGCACTCGCGGGCTCTTGGCCAACGTCCTGACTTTC. Translated: CASTRGLLANVLTF.

The chain employs TRBV6-1 and TRBJ1-6, with TRBD1 matching 9 bases. CDR1 is MNHNS and CDR2 is SASEGT in the germline V gene. This CDR3 has 15 residues. The junction had 7 bases not matched to a gene; V was cut back by 6 bases and J by 7 bases. DNA for the CDR3: TGTGCCAGCAGGGGGGGACAGGGCGTCAATTCACCCCTCCACTTT. This gives the protein CASRGGQGVNSPLHF.

The V call is TRBV7-9, the J call TRBJ1-1; tentative D call: TRBD1 (6 bases). In germline, CDR1 is SEHNR, CDR2 FQNEAQ (reference sequence). This CDR3 has 17 amino acids. Trimming stripped 0 bases from V and 0 bases from J, with 14 bases between. CDR3 residues: CASSLAWGRGMNTEAFF. CDR3 DNA: TGTGCCAGCAGCTTAGCTTGGGGCAGGGGAATGAACACTGAAGCTTTCTTT.

This clone was counted only a few times. This chain joins TRBV5-1 and TRBJ1-6; D remains unclear. Trimming took 4 bases from V and 9 from J, leaving 17 bases between them. The CDR3 contains 15 residues. Germline V lookup: CDR1 SGHRS, CDR2 YFSETQ. DNA of the CDR3: TGCGCCAGCAGCCCGGTTGAGGGCGACGCTTCACCCCTCCACTTT. As protein: CASSPVEGDASPLHF.

A few counts support this clone. The rearrangement uses TRBV4-1 and TRBJ2-3; no clear D gene. Between the trimmed V and J ends, which lost 0 bases and 0 bases, there was a span of 4 bases. Germline V gene sequence: CDR1 MGHRA, CDR2 YSYEKL. CDR3 size: 14 residues. CDR3 sequence reads: CASSQESSTDTQYF. In DNA, the CDR3 is TGCGCCAGCAGCCAAGAGTCTAGCACAGATACGCAGTATTTT.

A single count supports this clone. The chain has TRBV5-1 and TRBJ2-7, with a weak D call TRBD2 (6 bases). V was cut by 4 bases and J by 6 bases, with 17 bases left in between. CDR1 and CDR2 (germline): SGHRS, YFSETQ. The CDR3 runs to 14 residues. The CDR3 sequence: CASSRFGGETEQYF. For the CDR3, the DNA is TGCGCCAGCAGCCGCTTCGGGGGAGAGACCGAGCAGTACTTC. The entire variable domain, with the rest obtained from reference TRBV5-1 and TRBJ2-7, is as follows: KAGVTQTPRYLIKTRGQQVTLSCSPISGHRSVSWYQQTPGQGLQFLFEYFSETQRNKGNFPGRFSGRQFSNSRSEMNVSTLELGDSALYLCASSRFGGETEQYFGPGTRLTVT.

The count of this clone is one. This chain connects TRBV6-5 to TRBJ1-2; a weak D match, TRBD1 (5 bases). From germline, CDR1 is MNHEY and CDR2 SVGAGI. Trimming left V 2 bases short and J 4 bases short, with 11 bases between. This CDR3 region has 14 residues. The CDR3 DNA reads TGTGCCAGCAGTTACGGGGCCGGGTCCTATGGCTACACCTTC. Translation gives CASSYGAGSYGYTF.

The chain uses TRBV9 and TRBJ2-7; the match to TRBD2 covers 11 bases. The ends lost 0 bases at V and 0 bases at J; junction bases unmatched: 14. The CDR3 runs 20 residues. Germline V gene data show CDR1 as SGDLS and CDR2 as YYNGEE. CDR3 sequence reads: CASSVGIGLAGGTGSYEQYF. For the CDR3, the DNA is TGTGCCAGCAGCGTAGGTATCGGGCTAGCGGGAGGAACAGGCTCCTACGAGCAGTACTTC.

This chain joins TRBV5-4 and TRBJ1-1, with 10 nucleotides matching TRBD1. The CDR3 covers 16 residues. V dropped 4 bases and J dropped 0; count of bases not matched to a gene: 6. CDR1 is SGHNT and CDR2 is YYREEE in the germline V gene (reference sequence). This CDR3 is CASSPGQGKMNTEAFF. CDR3 in DNA: TGTGCCAGCAGCCCGGGACAGGGGAAAATGAACACTGAAGCTTTCTTT.